The T cell receptor beta chain described here comes from a study of OX40 agonist ivuxolimab in advanced cancers. Overall study findings and caveats: A proportion of nonresponders additionally exhibited low normalized T-cell clonal expansion. Among patients with partial responses at 0.1-3.0 mg/kg, clonal expansion was among the lowest. At 0.1 to 3.0 mg/kg and by week 6, CD4+ and CD8+ T cells in the blood had expanded clonally.

The table came from immunoSEQ multiplex PCR; TCRdb's copy has only in-frame clones and leaves some out. The sample consists of tens of thousands of clones, approximately 80% of them appearing once. From germline, CDR1 is MDHEN and CDR2 SYDVKM. CDR3 length equals 15 residues. Baseline was the first blood sampling point, followed by cycle 4 day 1 and cycle 7 day 1. With respect to this clone: Antigen unknown.

The chain joins TRBV28 to TRBJ1-2; 7 bases agree with TRBD1. The sequence derives from an adult with an advanced solid tumor such as melanoma, head and neck, liver or kidney cancer. Sequenced here: CD4+ or CD8+ T cells sorted from blood, sampled in a trial of the OX40 agonist ivuxolimab. CDR3 DNA sequence: TGTCCCCGGTGGGACAGCCGCGTCCCTAACTATGGCTACACCTTC. Encoded protein: CPRWDSRVPNYGYTF.